This record concerns one TCR beta chain sequence. It has no known antigen specificity. There are no base qualities to consult, and no much larger clone falls within one base. The sample originates from a study of blood T cells in healthy people across ages (dated by TCRdb to the mid-2010s). In terms of the full investigation: Template switching captured roughly one uniquely barcoded TCR beta cDNA molecule per two T cells in model experiments. To track age-related changes in TCR beta repertoire diversity, the study relied on deep sequencing normalized with unique cDNA molecular identifiers. To avoid experimental bias, donors of different ages were distributed randomly across sequencing lanes. Using the same blood draw, the study looked at two additional independent replicas of 1 million unique cDNA reads for two donors, one aged 18 to 30 and the other aged 80 or older. Four age groups were formed from the donors: young (average about 17 years), middle-aged (roughly 38), aged (over 55) and long-lived (approximately 80).

Library creation used 5' RACE. Sequencing was performed on an Illumina HiSeq 2500. A second PCR of roughly 6 to 11 cycles was run with a J-beta primer mix and a sample-barcoded 5' primer. A template-switch 5' adaptor carrying 12 random nucleotides introduced a unique molecular identifier onto each TCR beta cDNA molecule. At least 3 million CDR3-containing paired-end reads were obtained from each sample. First-strand cDNA was synthesized from all RNA with the Mint cDNA synthesis kit, primed by a TRBC-specific oligonucleotide. All cDNA was treated with uracil-DNA glycosylase and then went through a first 18-cycle PCR with the universal primers M1SS and BC2_uni_R. The original pipeline was this. Each sample was normalized by randomly selecting 1 million high-quality reads, each carrying a distinct molecular identifier. Reads sharing molecular identifiers were discarded rather than binned into consensus sequences. CDR3 identification, clonotype clustering and error correction used MiTCR with a Q25 quality threshold and the strictest error-elimination algorithm. A nonparametric unseen species model with Euler transformation was used to estimate lower-bound total TCR beta diversity. The raw public reads went through TCRdb reprocessing: fastp at Q25, MiXCR clone calling, in-frame beta chains kept. A single entry per CDR3 protein holds the most common genes and DNA from its merged rows. The authors' filters were not applied to this entry. The sample includes about 1.8 million distinct CDR3 sequences, with about 50% observed a single time. The ten largest clones represent less than 2.5% of the sample.

The donors were roughly 39 Caucasian individuals from Russia, aged 6 to 90 years, who were systemically healthy. Each donor gave 8 to 10 milliliters of peripheral blood, collected into EDTA-treated Vacutainer tubes. Ficoll-Paque density-gradient centrifugation was used to isolate PBMCs, with at least 6.5 million per sample. Total RNA, at least 6 micrograms per sample, was extracted from PBMCs with Trizol reagent. For every donor, flow cytometry on a PBMC aliquot measured the percentage of naive CD45RAhigh/CD27high T cells. The investigation overall reported the following: Bulk unsorted PBMC profiling prevented conclusive comparison of naive and antigen-experienced compartments. Donor CMV infection status was unknown, potentially confounding age-related changes in expanded clonotypes. The percentage of naive T cells measured by flow cytometry correlated strongly with observed TCR beta diversity. The long-lived group showed more naive CD4+ T cells, fewer expanded clones and increased TCR diversity than the aged group, suggesting age selection. Estimates of total diversity from one million sequenced T cells were regarded as lower bounds and underestimates. Observed TCR beta diversity per million T cells fell roughly linearly with age, and a significant reduction was already apparent by age around 39.

Its CDR3 holds 13 amino acids, cysteine through phenylalanine. Just CDR3 DNA is preserved here, 39 bases in frame from base 1. V loses 5 bases, J loses 8 bases, and the germline ends lie 15 bases apart. The germline V gene provides CDR1 MNHEY and CDR2 SVGEGT. The sequence came from a woman aged 40 to 49 in good health. Input material: blood. The chain joins TRBV6-2 or TRBV6-3 to TRBJ1-2; the D region possibly corresponds to TRBD1 (5 bases align). The encoded CDR3 is CASSPGQIGGYTF. The DNA sequence is TGTGCCAGCAGTCCCGGACAAATTGGAGGCTACACCTTC.